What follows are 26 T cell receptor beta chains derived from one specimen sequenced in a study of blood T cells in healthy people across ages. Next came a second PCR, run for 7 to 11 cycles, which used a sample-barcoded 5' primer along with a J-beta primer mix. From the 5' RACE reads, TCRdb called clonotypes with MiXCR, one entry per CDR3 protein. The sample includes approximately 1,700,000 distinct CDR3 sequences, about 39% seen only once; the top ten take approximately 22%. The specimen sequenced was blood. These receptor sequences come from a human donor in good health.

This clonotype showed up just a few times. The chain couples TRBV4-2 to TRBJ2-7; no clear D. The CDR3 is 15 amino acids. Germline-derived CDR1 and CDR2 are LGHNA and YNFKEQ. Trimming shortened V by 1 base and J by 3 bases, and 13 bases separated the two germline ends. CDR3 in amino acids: CASSQGYQAVYEQYF. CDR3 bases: TGTGCCAGCAGCCAAGGGTATCAGGCGGTCTACGAGCAGTACTTC.

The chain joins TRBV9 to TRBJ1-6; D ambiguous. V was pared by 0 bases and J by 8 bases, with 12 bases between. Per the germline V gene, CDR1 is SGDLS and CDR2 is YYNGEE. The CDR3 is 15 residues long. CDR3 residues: CASSVDRPGDSPLHF. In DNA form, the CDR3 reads TGTGCCAGCAGCGTAGATAGGCCCGGAGATTCACCCCTCCACTTT.

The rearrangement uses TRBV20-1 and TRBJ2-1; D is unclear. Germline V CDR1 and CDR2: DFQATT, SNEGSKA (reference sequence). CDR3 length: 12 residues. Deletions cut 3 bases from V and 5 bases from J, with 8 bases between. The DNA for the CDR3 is TGCAGTGCTAGGTCCCCGCACAATGAGCAGTTCTTC. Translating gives CSARSPHNEQFF.

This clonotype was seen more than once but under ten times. The CDR3 spells CASSYSIRNIQYF. DNA of the CDR3: TGTGCCAGCAGTTACTCGATCCGAAACATTCAGTACTTC. V usage is TRBV6-6 and J usage is TRBJ2-4; no firm D call. V lost 0 bases to trimming and J lost 6 bases, with 6 bases between them. The germline V gene has CDR1 MNHNY and CDR2 SVGAGI (reference sequence). This CDR3 comprises 13 residues.

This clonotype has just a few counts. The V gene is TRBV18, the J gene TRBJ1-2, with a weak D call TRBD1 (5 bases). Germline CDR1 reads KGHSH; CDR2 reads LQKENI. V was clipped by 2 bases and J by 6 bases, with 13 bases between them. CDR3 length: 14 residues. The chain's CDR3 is CASSPAGHAHGYTF. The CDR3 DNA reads TGTGCCAGCTCACCAGCAGGGCACGCCCATGGCTACACCTTC.

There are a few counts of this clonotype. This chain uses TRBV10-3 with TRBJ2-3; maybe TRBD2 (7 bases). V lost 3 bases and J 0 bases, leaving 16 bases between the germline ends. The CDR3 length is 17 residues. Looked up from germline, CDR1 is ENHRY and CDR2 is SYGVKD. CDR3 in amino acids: CAISEFWRGTSTDTQYF. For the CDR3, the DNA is TGTGCCATCAGTGAATTTTGGCGGGGGACAAGCACAGATACGCAGTATTTT.

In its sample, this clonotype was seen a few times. The CDR3 region is CASSITRLDGTQYF. As DNA, the CDR3 is TGTGCCAGCAGTATTACCCGACTAGATGGGACCCAGTACTTC. The chain uses TRBV2 and TRBJ2-5; D possibly corresponds to TRBD2 (6 bases). Germline V CDR1 and CDR2: SNHLY, FYNNEI. The CDR3 is 14 amino acids. V shed 5 bases and J shed 7 bases, with 17 bases lying between them.

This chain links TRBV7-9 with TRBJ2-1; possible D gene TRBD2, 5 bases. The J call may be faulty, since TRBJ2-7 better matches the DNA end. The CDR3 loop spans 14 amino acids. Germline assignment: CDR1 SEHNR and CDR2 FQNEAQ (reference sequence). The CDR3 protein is CASSLSGGMGEQYF. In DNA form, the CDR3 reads TGTGCCAGCAGCTTAAGCGGCGGAATGGGGGAGCAGTACTTC.

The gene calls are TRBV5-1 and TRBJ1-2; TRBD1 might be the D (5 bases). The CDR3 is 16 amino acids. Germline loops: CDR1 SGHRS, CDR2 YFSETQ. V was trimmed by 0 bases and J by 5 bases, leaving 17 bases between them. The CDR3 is CASSLAEGEGTYGYTF. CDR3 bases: TGCGCCAGCAGCTTGGCCGAGGGCGAAGGGACTTATGGCTACACCTTC.

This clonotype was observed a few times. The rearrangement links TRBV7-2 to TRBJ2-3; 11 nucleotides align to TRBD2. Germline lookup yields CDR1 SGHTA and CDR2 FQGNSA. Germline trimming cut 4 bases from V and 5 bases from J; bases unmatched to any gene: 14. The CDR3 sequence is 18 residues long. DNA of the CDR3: TGTGCCAGCAGCTCGTACACCTATAGCGGGGGGGGTGAAGATACGCAGTATTTT. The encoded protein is CASSSYTYSGGGEDTQYF.

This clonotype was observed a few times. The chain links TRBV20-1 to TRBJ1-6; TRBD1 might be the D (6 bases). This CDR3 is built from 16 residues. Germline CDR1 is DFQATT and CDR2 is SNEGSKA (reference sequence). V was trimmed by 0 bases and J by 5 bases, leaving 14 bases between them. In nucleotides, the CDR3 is TGCAGTGCTAGAGATCCGGCAGGGGAGGATAATTCACCCCTCCACTTT. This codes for CSARDPAGEDNSPLHF.

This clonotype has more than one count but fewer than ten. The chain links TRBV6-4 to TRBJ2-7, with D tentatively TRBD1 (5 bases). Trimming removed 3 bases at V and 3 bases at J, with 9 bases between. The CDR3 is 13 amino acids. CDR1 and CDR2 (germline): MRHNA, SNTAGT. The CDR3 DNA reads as TGTGCCAGCAGTGAATGGCAGGGCTACGAGCAGTACTTC. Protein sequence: CASSEWQGYEQYF.

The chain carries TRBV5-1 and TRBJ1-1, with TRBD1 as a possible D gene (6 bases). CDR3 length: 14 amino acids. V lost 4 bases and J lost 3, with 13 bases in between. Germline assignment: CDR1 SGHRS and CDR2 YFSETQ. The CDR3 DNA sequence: TGCGCCAGCAGCCTCGCTAAGGGGGACACTGAAGCTTTCTTT. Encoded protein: CASSLAKGDTEAFF.

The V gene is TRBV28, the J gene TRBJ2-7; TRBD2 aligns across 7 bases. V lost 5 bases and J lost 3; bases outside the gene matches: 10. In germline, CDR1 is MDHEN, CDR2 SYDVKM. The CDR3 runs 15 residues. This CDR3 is CASSPIGGGIYEQYF. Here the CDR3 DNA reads TGTGCCAGCAGTCCCATTGGCGGGGGAATCTACGAGCAGTACTTC.

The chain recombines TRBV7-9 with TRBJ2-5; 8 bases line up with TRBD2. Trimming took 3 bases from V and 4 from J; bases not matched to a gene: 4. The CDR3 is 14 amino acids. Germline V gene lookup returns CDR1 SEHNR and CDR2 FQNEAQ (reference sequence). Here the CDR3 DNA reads TGTGCCAGCAGCTTCCCCAGCGGGGGAGAGACCCAGTACTTC. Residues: CASSFPSGGETQYF.

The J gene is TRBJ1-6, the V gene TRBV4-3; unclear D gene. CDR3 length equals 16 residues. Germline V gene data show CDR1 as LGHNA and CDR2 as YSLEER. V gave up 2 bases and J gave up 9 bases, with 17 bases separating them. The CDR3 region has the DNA TGCGCCAGCAGCCAAACCCCCTCCCATAGGGCTTCACCCCTCCACTTT. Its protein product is CASSQTPSHRASPLHF.

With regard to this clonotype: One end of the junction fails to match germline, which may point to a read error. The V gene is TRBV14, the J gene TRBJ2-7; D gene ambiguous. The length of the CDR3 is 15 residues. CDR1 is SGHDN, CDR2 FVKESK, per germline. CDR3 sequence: CAGSQELGLPYEQYF. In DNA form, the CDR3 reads TGTGCCGGCAGCCAAGAGTTGGGTCTTCCCTACGAGCAGTACTTC.

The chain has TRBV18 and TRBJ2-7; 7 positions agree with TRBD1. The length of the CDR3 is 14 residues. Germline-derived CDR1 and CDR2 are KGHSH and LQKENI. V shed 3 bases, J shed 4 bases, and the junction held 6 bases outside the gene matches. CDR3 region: CASSPTRDSYEQYF. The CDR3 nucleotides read TGTGCCAGCTCACCGACCCGGGACAGTTACGAGCAGTACTTC.

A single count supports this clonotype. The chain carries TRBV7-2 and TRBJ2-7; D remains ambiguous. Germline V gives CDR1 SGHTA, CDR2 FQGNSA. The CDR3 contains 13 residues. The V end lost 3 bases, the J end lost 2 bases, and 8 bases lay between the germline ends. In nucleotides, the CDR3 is TGTGCCAGCAGCTTCTGGCGAACCTACGAGCAGTACTTC. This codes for CASSFWRTYEQYF.

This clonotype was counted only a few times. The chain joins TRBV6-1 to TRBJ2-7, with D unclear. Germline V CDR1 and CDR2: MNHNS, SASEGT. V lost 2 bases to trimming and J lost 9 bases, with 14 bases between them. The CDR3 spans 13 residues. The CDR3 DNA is TGTGCCAGCAGTGAAATACACGGGTTGTGGCAGTACTTC. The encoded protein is CASSEIHGLWQYF.

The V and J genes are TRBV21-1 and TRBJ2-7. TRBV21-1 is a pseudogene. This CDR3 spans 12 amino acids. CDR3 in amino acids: CASKRPSYEQYF. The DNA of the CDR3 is TGTGCCAGCAAACGGCCCTCCTACGAGCAGTACTTC.

The CDR3 region is CASSPRDRGRVRLLTQYF. The CDR3 DNA reads TGTGCCAGCAGTCCAAGGGACAGGGGGAGAGTTAGGCTGTTGACCCAGTACTTC. The J gene is TRBJ2-5, the V gene TRBV28; 11 positions agree with TRBD1. The V and J ends lost 5 bases and 7 bases, in that order; junction bases with no gene match: 18. Germline values: CDR1 MDHEN, CDR2 SYDVKM. This CDR3 spans 18 amino acids. The complete variable domain, with remaining parts taken from reference TRBV28 and TRBJ2-5, reads DVKVTQSSRYLVKRTGEKVFLECVQDMDHENMFWYRQDPGLGLRLIYFSYDVKMKEKGDIPEGYSVSREKKERFSLILESASTNQTSMYLCASSPRDRGRVRLLTQYFGPGTRLLVL.

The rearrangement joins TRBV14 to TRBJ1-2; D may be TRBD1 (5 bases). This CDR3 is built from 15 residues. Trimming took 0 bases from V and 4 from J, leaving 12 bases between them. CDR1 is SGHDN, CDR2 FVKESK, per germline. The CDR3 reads CASSQDIGRAYGYTF. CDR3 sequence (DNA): TGTGCCAGCAGCCAAGATATCGGCAGGGCCTATGGCTACACCTTC.

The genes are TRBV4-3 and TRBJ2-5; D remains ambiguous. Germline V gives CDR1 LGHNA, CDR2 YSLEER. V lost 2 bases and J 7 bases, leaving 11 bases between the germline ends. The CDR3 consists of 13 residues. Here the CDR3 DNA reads TGCGCCAGCAGCCAATCGAAGGGCGTGACCCAGTACTTC. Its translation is CASSQSKGVTQYF.

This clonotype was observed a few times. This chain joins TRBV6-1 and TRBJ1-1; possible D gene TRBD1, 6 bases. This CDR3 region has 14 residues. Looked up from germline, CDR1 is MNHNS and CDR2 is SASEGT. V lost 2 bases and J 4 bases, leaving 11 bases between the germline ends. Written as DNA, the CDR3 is TGTGCCAGCAGTGAATGGGGGGCAGGCACTGAAGCTTTCTTT. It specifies CASSEWGAGTEAFF.

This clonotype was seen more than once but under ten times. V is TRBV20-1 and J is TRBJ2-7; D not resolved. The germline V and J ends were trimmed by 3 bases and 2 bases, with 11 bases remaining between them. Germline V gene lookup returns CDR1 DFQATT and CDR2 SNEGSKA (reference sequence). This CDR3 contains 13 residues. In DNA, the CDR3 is TGCAGTGCTAGTACAGCGACGCCCTACGAGCAGTACTTC. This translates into CSASTATPYEQYF.